This T cell receptor beta chain was sequenced in a study of T cell changes during pregnancy in multiple sclerosis. Using immunoSEQ multiplex PCR, the repertoire was profiled, and TCRdb retains in-frame clones only, with some absent. The sample lists 40,000 to 50,000 clones, approximately 94% seen once, with roughly 0.34% in the top ten. The CDR3 sequence is 15 residues long. Germline V lookup: CDR1 SGHTA, CDR2 FQGNSA. V dropped 1 base and J dropped 4; count of bases not matched to a gene: 6. The receptor comes from a female donor with multiple sclerosis, enrolled in a pregnancy study. The rearrangement uses TRBV7-2 and TRBJ2-5; 7 positions match TRBD1. The source material was CD4+ T cells from peripheral blood mononuclear cells, sampled in the third trimester of pregnancy. CDR3 sequence (DNA): TGTGCCAGCAGCTTAGTGGGGACAGTGAGAGAGACCCAGTACTTC. It yields the protein CASSLVGTVRETQYF.